Listed below are T cell receptor beta chains from one sample, sequenced in a study of chemoradiotherapy in HPV16-positive cancers. Method: immunoSEQ multiplex PCR; TCRdb's copy keeps in-frame clones and lacks some. Of 7,900 or so clones listed, around 88% are singletons. Sequenced material: blood, taken from a patient who underwent chemoradiotherapy. These TCRs come from a human donor with HPV-associated anogenital cancer. Both conserved end residues are part of each CDR3. A D gene is named only where the DNA matches it firmly. Some rows have no size entry. The others give once, few or many, or a class for an expanded clone.

V	J	D	size	DNA	CDR3
TRBV5-1	TRBJ1-6	-	-	TGCGCCAGCAGCTTGGAGACGGGCAATTCACCCCTCCACTTT	CASSLETGNSPLHF
TRBV5-1	TRBJ1-2	TRBD1	-	TGCGCCAGCAGAACCGGGACAGCAAAGGACTATGGCTACACCTTC	CASRTGTAKDYGYTF
TRBV6-1	TRBJ1-6	TRBD1	-	TGTGCCAGCAGCTCGGACAGGGGAAATTCACCCCTCCACTTT	CASSSDRGNSPLHF
TRBV20-1	TRBJ2-7	-	-	TGCAGTGCGGAAGATACCTACGAGCAGTACTTC	CSAEDTYEQYF
TRBV28	TRBJ1-2	-	-	TGTGCCAGCAAAGTAGGTCAGTTTCGGGACTACACCTTC	CASKVGQFRDYTF
TRBV7-9	TRBJ1-1	-	-	TGTGCCAGCAGCTTATCTGTAAACACTGAAGCTTTCTTT	CASSLSVNTEAFF
TRBV11-2	TRBJ1-2	-	-	TGTGCCCTCCGCGGGATTTCGGAGGGCTACACCTTC	CALRGISEGYTF
TRBV18	TRBJ1-1	-	-	TGTGCCAGCTCACCAAGGGCCGGGGACACTGAAGCTTTCTTT	CASSPRAGDTEAFF
TRBV2	TRBJ2-7	TRBD1	-	TGTGCCATCCAGGACAGGATCTACGAGCAGTACTTC	CAIQDRIYEQYF
TRBV7-9	TRBJ1-2	-	few	TGTGCCAGCAGCTGGGACAACGATCGCTACACCTTC	CASSWDNDRYTF
TRBV5-1	TRBJ1-1	-	once	TGCGCCAGCAGCCCCTTTAGGAGCACTGAAGCTTTCTTT	CASSPFRSTEAFF
TRBV18	TRBJ2-1	-	few	TGTGCCAGCTCACCACTTTCGGAGCAGTTCTTC	CASSPLSEQFF
TRBV4-1	TRBJ2-2	-	-	TGCGCCAGCAGCCAACATAGACAGATAACCGGGGAGCTGTTTTTT	CASSQHRQITGELFF
TRBV9	TRBJ1-1	-	few	TGTGCCAGCAGCGACCCGCGGGGGAACACTGAAGCTTTCTTT	CASSDPRGNTEAFF
TRBV9	TRBJ2-3	-	-	TGTGCCAGCAGCGTAGGTATCAGAGGAGGGGTGGATACGCAGTATTTT	CASSVGIRGGVDTQYF
TRBV5-1	TRBJ2-3	TRBD2	once	TGCGCCAGCAGGCCTGGCGGGGGGGCAGCAGATACGCAGTATTTT	CASRPGGGAADTQYF
TRBV4-1	TRBJ1-1	-	-	TGCGCCAGCAGCCAAGGGGAGGAAGCTTTCTTT	CASSQGEEAFF
TRBV18	TRBJ2-1	-	-	TGTGCCAGCTCACCCCCGGGGCCCTGGGATGAGCAGTTCTTC	CASSPPGPWDEQFF
TRBV2	TRBJ2-5	-	-	TGTGCCAGCAGTGAATCGTGGAGAGGTACAGGACTTTCAGAGACCCAGTACTTC	CASSESWRGTGLSETQYF
TRBV11-2	TRBJ1-6	TRBD1	-	TGTGCCAGCAGCCGGACAGGCCGCTATAATTCACCCCTCCACTTT	CASSRTGRYNSPLHF
TRBV9	TRBJ2-7	TRBD2	-	TGTGCCAGCAGCGGATTTGGAACTCGGGGGGACGAGCAGTACTTC	CASSGFGTRGDEQYF
TRBV29-1	TRBJ2-1	-	-	TGCAGCGTTGGGAGTTTTAGCTCCTACAATGAGCAGTTCTTC	CSVGSFSSYNEQFF
TRBV5-5	TRBJ1-2	TRBD1	-	TGTGCCAGCAGCCCGAAGCTTGGACAGGGCTACTATGGCTACACCTTC	CASSPKLGQGYYGYTF
TRBV11-1	TRBJ1-4	TRBD1	-	TGTGCCAGCAGCCACGGACAGGCTGGGGAAAAACTGTTTTTT	CASSHGQAGEKLFF
TRBV5-1	TRBJ2-3	TRBD1	-	TGCGCCAGCAGAGGGGACAGGGTATCTAGCACAGATACGCAGTATTTT	CASRGDRVSSTDTQYF